The rows below give T cell receptor beta chains drawn from one sample of a study of T cell changes during pregnancy in multiple sclerosis. The assay was immunoSEQ multiplex PCR, and TCRdb's table has in-frame clones only and misses some. The table has tens of thousands of clones, about nine tenths seen once. The sample was peripheral blood, taken in the third trimester of pregnancy. These receptors were obtained from a female donor in good health, enrolled as a control in a pregnancy study. The CDR3 runs from the conserved cysteine through the conserved F or W. Fields, in order: CDR3 length, clone size, V gene, CDR3 protein. Only part of the rows carry a size: once, few, many, or a class if the clone is expanded.

>14|NA|TRBV7-9
CASSQRTGGSEQYF
>16|NA|TRBV27
CASSSPLRQGRETQYF
>15|NA|TRBV6-5
CASKRQGALNQPQHF
>14|NA|TRBV19
CAVSPRQGETPQHF
>13|NA|TRBV5-6
CASSWQGAYEQYF
>14|NA|TRBV6-1
CASNRDRGSYGYTF
>16|NA|TRBV10-2
CASSETDRIRSTEAFF
>14|NA|TRBV7-2
CASSRDYNTGELFF
>16|NA|TRBV4-1
CASSQPTSGVNNEQFF
>15|NA|TRBV19
CASSTTLTGNPEAFF
>14|NA|TRBV13
CASSRRDSNYGYTF
>12|NA|TRBV7-9
CASSLEGLARVF
>14|few|TRBV6-6
CASSRPGQLYGYTF
>14|NA|TRBV15
CATSKSGGVDTQYF
>13|NA|TRBV15
CATSRDNSGGAYF
>16|NA|TRBV28
CAAGVGTGLSNTEAFF
>15|NA|TRBV9
CASSPASGGAETQYF
>16|NA|TRBV4-1
CASSPLGGYSYNEQFF
>15|NA|TRBV7-2
CASSHHSGVNEKLFF
>17|NA|TRBV28
CASSSDSGRTPNYEQYF
>13|once|TRBV6-1
CASSDRGFDEQYF
>15|NA|TRBV2
CASSARQGSAYEQYF
>17|NA|TRBV7-9
CASSPEGGSYSNQPQHF
>14|NA|TRBV5-6
CASSRDRGWYGYTF
>15|NA|TRBV5-6
CASSFDLTPYNEQFF
>16|NA|TRBV15
CATSAVGAGPTDTQYF
>14|NA|TRBV18
CASSLPDREREQYF
>15|once|TRBV5-6
CASSLGLAIDTEQFF
>14|NA|TRBV27
CASSLSRGYNEQFF
>15|NA|TRBV6-1
CASSEEAGTQETQYF
>13|NA|TRBV5-1
CASRKDSSDTQYF
>15|NA|TRBV10-3
CAISATADRTDTQYF
>13|NA|TRBV30
CAWSSGTADTQYF
>15|NA|TRBV19
CASKRLAGETNEQFF
>13|medium-sized|TRBV6-6
CASSAGGGSPLHF